The 23 T cell receptor beta chains below were found in one sample sequenced in a study of blood T cells in healthy people across ages. A second PCR of about 7 to 12 cycles used a sample-barcoded 5' primer and a J-beta primer mix. TCRdb analysed the 5' RACE reads with MiXCR anew, one entry per CDR3 protein. The sample contains 1.6 million or so distinct CDR3 sequences, roughly 32% of which appear only once. Sequenced input: blood. The receptors shown here come from a woman in her twenties or thirties in good health.

This clonotype was seen a few times. This chain links TRBV4-2 with TRBJ2-4, with D possibly matching TRBD1 (6 bases). The tail of the sequence fits TRBJ2-7 better, so the J call may be wrong. CDR1 is LGHNA, CDR2 YNFKEQ, per germline. This CDR3 has 14 amino acids. The chain's CDR3 is CASSQGDTTYEQYF. CDR3 nucleotides: TGTGCCAGCAGCCAAGGGGACACCACCTACGAGCAGTACTTC.

In its sample, this clonotype was seen once. This rearrangement joins TRBV20-1 to TRBJ2-7, with D tentatively TRBD2 (6 bases). This CDR3 comprises 14 residues. V lost 0 bases and J 3 bases, leaving 12 bases between the germline ends. CDR1 and CDR2 (germline): DFQATT, SNEGSKA (reference sequence). The CDR3 bases are TGCAGTGCTAGAGAGGGACGGGAGCACTACGAGCAGTACTTC. Residues: CSAREGREHYEQYF.

The chain has TRBV20-1 and TRBJ1-5, with D perhaps TRBD1 (6 bases). Trimming removed 5 bases at V and 3 bases at J, with 14 bases between. CDR1 and CDR2 from the germline V gene are DFQATT and SNEGSKA (reference sequence). The CDR3 is made up of 14 amino acids. The CDR3 sequence is CSAGQGSPNQPQHF. The CDR3 DNA reads TGCAGTGCTGGGCAGGGGTCCCCCAATCAGCCCCAGCATTTT.

This clonotype was observed a single time. A read error may explain this, as a much larger clone is one base away. The gene calls are TRBV6-2 or TRBV6-3 and TRBJ2-7, with TRBD2 matching 8 bases. Trimming at V came to 5 bases and at J to 3 bases, leaving 9 bases not matched to a gene. Germline CDR1 MNHEY, CDR2 SVGEGT. This CDR3 is 15 amino acids long. CDR3 in amino acids: CASSLRLASLYEQYF. The CDR3 DNA follows: TGTGCCAGCAGTCTCAGACTAGCGAGCCTCTACGAGCAGTACTTC.

Only a few counts were recorded for this clonotype. The chain joins TRBV20-1 to TRBJ2-3; TRBD2 agrees at 14 bases. V shed 5 bases, J shed 2 bases, and the junction held 9 bases outside the gene matches. Germline CDR1 is DFQATT and CDR2 is SNEGSKA (reference sequence). This CDR3 is built from 17 residues. The CDR3 protein is CSALSGTSGGYTDTQYF. The CDR3, as DNA: TGCAGTGCTCTCTCCGGGACTAGCGGGGGATACACAGATACGCAGTATTTT.

In its sample, this clonotype was seen a few times. J is TRBJ2-1 and V is TRBV12-3 or TRBV12-4, with D unclear. Trimming took 7 bases from V and 6 from J, leaving 10 bases between them. The CDR3 totals 12 residues. CDR3 protein: CASTPPGNEQFF. The DNA for the CDR3 is TGTGCCAGCACCCCTCCCGGCAATGAGCAGTTCTTC.

In this sample, this clonotype turned up a few times. The V gene is TRBV29-1, the J gene TRBJ1-2; 7 bases align to TRBD1. Germline CDR1 SQVTM, CDR2 ANQGSEA. Germline trimming cut 2 bases from V and 5 bases from J; bases unmatched to any gene: 5. The CDR3 covers 13 residues. The chain's CDR3 is CSVESGTAYGYTF. In DNA, the CDR3 is TGCAGCGTTGAATCTGGGACAGCATATGGCTACACCTTC.

This rearrangement joins TRBV20-1 to TRBJ1-2; D is undetermined. The CDR3 has 15 residues. Germline V CDR1 and CDR2: DFQATT, SNEGSKA (reference sequence). V lost 2 bases and J 1 base, leaving 14 bases between the germline ends. CDR3 protein: CSARQASTYNYGYTF. The CDR3 DNA reads as TGCAGTGCTAGACAGGCCTCGACTTATAACTATGGCTACACCTTC.

The table lists this clonotype with a few counts. A junction end diverges from the germline sequence, so it may reflect a read error. The gene calls are TRBV5-1 and TRBJ2-3; D might be TRBD1 (5 bases). Germline-derived CDR1 and CDR2 are SGHRS and YFSETQ. This CDR3 comprises 12 residues. CDR3: CASSLNTGTQYF. In DNA, the CDR3 is TGCGCCAGCAGCTTAAACACAGGTACGCAGTATTTT. The full variable domain, in which reference TRBV5-1 and TRBJ2-3 provide the parts outside the CDR3, is KAGVTQTPRYLIKTRGQQVTLSCSPISGHRSVSWYQQTPGQGLQFLFEYFSETQRNKGNFPGRFSGRQFSNSRSEMNVSTLELGDSALYLCASSLNTGTQYFGPGTRLTVL.

The rearrangement links TRBV20-1 to TRBJ1-1; no clear D gene. Trimming pared 6 bases from V and 7 bases from J, leaving 18 bases between. There are 13 residues in the CDR3. CDR1 and CDR2 (germline): DFQATT, SNEGSKA (reference sequence). CDR3 protein: CSATYKGGVEAFF. As DNA, the CDR3 is TGCAGTGCGACCTATAAGGGTGGGGTTGAAGCTTTCTTT.

A few counts support this clonotype. V and J are TRBV5-6 and TRBJ1-1; TRBD1 agrees at 9 bases. Germline V gene sequence: CDR1 SGHDT, CDR2 YYEEEE. After removal of 4 bases from V and 6 bases from J, the junction contained 10 bases not matched to a gene. This CDR3 contains 15 residues. The CDR3 DNA follows: TGTGCCAGCAGCGACCTACAGGGGGCGCTTTCTGAAGCTTTCTTT. It specifies CASSDLQGALSEAFF.

This sequence joins TRBV20-1 and TRBJ1-6; D not resolved. The V and J ends lost 5 bases and 10 bases respectively, with 24 bases between them. The CDR3 totals 16 residues. Germline CDR1 is DFQATT and CDR2 is SNEGSKA (reference sequence). Written as DNA, the CDR3 is TGCAGTGCTCCTAGAGAGGGCGGGATGAAGGGATCACCCCTCCACTTT. Amino acid sequence: CSAPREGGMKGSPLHF.

V is TRBV20-1 and J is TRBJ2-7, with TRBD1 identical over 8 bases. CDR3 length equals 14 residues. With 5 bases clipped from V and 3 bases from J, the junction kept 9 bases outside the gene matches. Germline assignment: CDR1 DFQATT and CDR2 SNEGSKA (reference sequence). The CDR3 region is CSAPPEDRVYEQYF. The CDR3 coding sequence is TGCAGTGCTCCGCCCGAGGACAGGGTCTACGAGCAGTACTTC.

The genes are TRBV3-1 and TRBJ2-4; D remains unclear. The length of the CDR3 is 17 residues. V lost 3 bases, J lost 0 bases, and 15 bases lay in between. Per the germline V gene, CDR1 is LGHDT and CDR2 is YNNKEL (reference sequence). The chain's CDR3 is CASSQEQHLLAKNIQYF. The CDR3 nucleotides are TGTGCCAGCAGCCAGGAACAACACCTACTAGCCAAAAACATTCAGTACTTC.

The J gene is TRBJ2-5, the V gene TRBV5-4; D possibly corresponds to TRBD1 (6 bases). The V end was cut by 4 bases, the J end by 5 bases, with 21 bases between. The CDR3 loop spans 16 amino acids. Per germline, CDR1 SGHNT and CDR2 YYREEE (reference sequence). DNA of the CDR3: TGTGCCAGCAGCCCGGACAGCAGCGCTCCCACCGAGACCCAGTACTTC. This translates into CASSPDSSAPTETQYF.

About this clonotype itself: Since a much larger clone is just one base distant, this may be a read error. V usage is TRBV29-1 and J usage is TRBJ1-4; no clear D. CDR3 length equals 11 residues. Germline values: CDR1 SQVTM, CDR2 ANQGSEA. The CDR3 nucleotides read TGCGGCGTTGACACGGGTGAAAAACTGTTTTTT. This gives the protein CGVDTGEKLFF.

Written as DNA, the CDR3 is TGCAGTGCTAAAACTAGCGTGAGAAAAGAGACCCAGTACTTC. Translated, it gives CSAKTSVRKETQYF. The rearrangement joins TRBV20-1 to TRBJ2-5, with 7 bases fitting TRBD2. CDR1 DFQATT and CDR2 SNEGSKA come from the germline V gene (reference sequence). The CDR3 has 14 amino acids. Trimming cost V 4 bases and J 3 bases; bases outside gene matches: 8.

This rearrangement joins TRBV3-1 to TRBJ1-2; D not certain. V was trimmed by 2 bases and J by 2 bases, leaving 9 bases between them. Germline V gene lookup returns CDR1 LGHDT and CDR2 YNNKEL (reference sequence). The length of the CDR3 is 14 residues. The CDR3 reads CASSQMAANYGYTF. The CDR3 region has the DNA TGTGCCAGCAGCCAAATGGCAGCCAACTATGGCTACACCTTC. Variable domain in full (rest from reference TRBV3-1 and TRBJ1-2): DTAVSQTPKYLVTQMGNDKSIKCEQNLGHDTMYWYKQDSKKFLKIMFSYNNKELIINETVPNRFSPKSPDKAHLNLHINSLELGDSAVYFCASSQMAANYGYTFGSGTRLTVV.

The chain has TRBV27 and TRBJ2-5, with D perhaps being TRBD1 or TRBD2 (6 bases each). Germline CDR1 and CDR2: MNHEY and SMNVEV (reference sequence). The CDR3 covers 16 residues. Trimming shortened V by 3 bases and J by 2 bases, and 16 bases separated the two germline ends. In nucleotides, the CDR3 is TGTGCCAGCAGTTTTCGGGGGCTAGCGCCTCAAGAGACCCAGTACTTC. Its translation: CASSFRGLAPQETQYF.

This clonotype has only a few counts. V usage is TRBV30 and J usage is TRBJ2-7; 9 bases agree with TRBD1. CDR3 length: 15 amino acids. The V segment lost 0 bases and the J segment 4 bases; nucleotides outside the gene matches: 7. CDR1 is GTSNPN, CDR2 SVGIG, per germline (reference sequence). The CDR3 here is CAWSVQGAAQYEQYF. In DNA, the CDR3 is TGTGCCTGGAGTGTACAGGGGGCGGCTCAGTACGAGCAGTACTTC.

The chain couples TRBV6-1 to TRBJ2-1; 10 bases match TRBD2. The CDR3 runs to 15 residues. V lost 5 bases and J lost 8; bases outside the gene matches: 9. Germline V gene data show CDR1 as MNHNS and CDR2 as SASEGT. The CDR3 is CASSTYGLAEYEQFF. CDR3 DNA: TGTGCCAGCAGTACTTATGGACTAGCGGAATATGAGCAGTTCTTC.

In regard to this clonotype: An end of the junction does not agree with germline; a read error may underlie this. The rearrangement joins TRBV10-3 to TRBJ2-7; tentative D call: TRBD2 (5 bases). The DNA end favors TRBJ2-5, so the J call may be wrong. CDR1 and CDR2 from the germline V gene are ENHRY and SYGVKD. The length of the CDR3 is 13 residues. CDR3 in DNA: TGTGCCGTCAGTGAGTCGTGGGAGGAGACCCAGTACTTC. The encoded protein is CAVSESWEETQYF.

This clonotype was recorded a few times. This chain links TRBV13 with TRBJ2-5; D is possibly TRBD1 (5 bases). Trimming pared 3 bases from V and 2 bases from J, leaving 13 bases between. The CDR3 is 15 amino acids. Germline V gene data show CDR1 as PRHDT and CDR2 as FYEKMQ (reference sequence). CDR3 in amino acids: CASSFMQGPQETQYF. The CDR3, as DNA: TGTGCCAGCAGCTTTATGCAGGGCCCTCAAGAGACCCAGTACTTC.